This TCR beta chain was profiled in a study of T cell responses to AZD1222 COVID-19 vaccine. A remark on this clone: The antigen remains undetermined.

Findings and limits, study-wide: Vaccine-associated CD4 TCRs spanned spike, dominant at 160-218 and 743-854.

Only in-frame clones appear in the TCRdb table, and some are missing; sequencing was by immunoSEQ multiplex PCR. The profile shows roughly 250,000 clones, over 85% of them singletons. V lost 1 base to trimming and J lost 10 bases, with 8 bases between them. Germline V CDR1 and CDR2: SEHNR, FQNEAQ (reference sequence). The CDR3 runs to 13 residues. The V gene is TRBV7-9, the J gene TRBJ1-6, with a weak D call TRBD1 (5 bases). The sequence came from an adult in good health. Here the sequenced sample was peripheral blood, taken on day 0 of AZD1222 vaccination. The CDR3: CASSLGGGSPLHF. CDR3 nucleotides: TGTGCCAGCAGCTTAGGGGGGGGGTCACCCCTCCACTTT.